This T cell receptor (beta chain) was documented in a study of shared clonotypes between healthy human individuals. The wider study: The plates for each donor numbered three CD4 naive, three CD4 memory, two CD8 naive and one CD8 memory.

Points on this clone: Its target is not known.

Germline V gene lookup returns CDR1 LGHNA and CDR2 YNFKEQ. The CDR3 sequence is 15 residues long. Study findings and constraints: Across a handful of donors, naive CD4 shared about 5%, naive CD8 more than 3%, memory CD4 2% to 2.5%, memory CD8 0.4% to 0.5%.

Clones were read by immunoSEQ multiplex PCR, and TCRdb kept only the in-frame ones, dropping some. The sample has roughly 550,000 clones; 95% to 96% are singletons. Naive CD8 isolation took CD45RO-negative cells positively selected for CCR7 and excluded terminally differentiated effector memory CD45RA+ cells. The TCR originated in a woman in her twenties or thirties in good health. V usage is TRBV4-2 and J usage is TRBJ2-5, with TRBD2 matching 7 bases. With the DNA end fitting TRBJ2-7 better, the J assignment may be wrong. The sample consisted of naive CD8+ T cells sorted from blood. In DNA form, the CDR3 reads TGTGCCAGCAGCCTCTTTAGCGGGTCGGGTTACGAGCAGTACTTC. This gives the protein CASSLFSGSGYEQYF.